Listed below are T cell receptor beta chains from one sample, sequenced in a study of blood T cell repertoires in COVID-19. Method: immunoSEQ multiplex PCR; TCRdb's copy keeps in-frame clones and lacks some. The data hold roughly 350,000 clones, with approximately 90% observed a single time. Specimen: peripheral blood. Receptors originate from a woman aged 18-29 years who had recovered from COVID-19. Both conserved end residues are part of each CDR3. The order of the fields is clone size, V gene, D gene, J gene, CDR3 DNA, CDR3 protein. D genes are given only for firm matches. Size is stated for part of the rows, as once, few or many counts, or as a class when the clone is expanded.

-,TRBV4-1,TRBD2,TRBJ2-1,TGCGCCAGCAGCCACCTAATAGCGGGAGGGACTTACAATGAGCAGTTCTTC,CASSHLIAGGTYNEQFF
-,TRBV6-2/TRBV6-3,-,TRBJ2-5,TGTGCCAGCAGTTACTCCGGGACAACTCTTGTTTACCAAGAGACCCAGTACTTC,CASSYSGTTLVYQETQYF
-,TRBV11-2,-,TRBJ2-6,TGTGCCAGCAGCCGGACATTCTCTGGGGCCAACGTCCTGACTTTC,CASSRTFSGANVLTF
-,TRBV5-1,-,TRBJ2-1,TGCGCCAGCAGCTCAATAAGAGGAGACTCCTACAATGAGCAGTTCTTC,CASSSIRGDSYNEQFF
-,TRBV19,TRBD1,TRBJ1-2,TGTGCCAGTAGCTTCGGGACAGGGAGTGGCTACACCTTC,CASSFGTGSGYTF
-,TRBV6-4,-,TRBJ2-2,TGTGCCAGCAGTGCGGGTAACACCGGGGAGCTGTTTTTT,CASSAGNTGELFF
-,TRBV19,TRBD1,TRBJ1-3,TGTGCCAGTAGTATTAGGACAGGTCAGTCCTCTGGAAACACCATATATTTT,CASSIRTGQSSGNTIYF
once,TRBV11-3,TRBD2,TRBJ2-5,TGTGCCAGCAGCCCTCGGGGGGGGCTGGGCCAAGAGACCCAGTACTTC,CASSPRGGLGQETQYF
-,TRBV5-1,-,TRBJ2-2,TGCGCCAGCAGCTTGGCCGCCGGGGAGCTGTTTTTT,CASSLAAGELFF
-,TRBV5-4,TRBD1,TRBJ2-5,TGTGCCAGCAGCTATGACAGGGCAGAGACCCAGTACTTC,CASSYDRAETQYF
-,TRBV4-1,-,TRBJ1-1,TGCGCCAGTTCCGAGGGACAGAACACTGAAGCTTTCTTT,CASSEGQNTEAFF
-,TRBV5-1,TRBD1,TRBJ1-2,TGCGCCAGCAGCGCGGGACAGGGTACAAACTATGGCTACACCTTC,CASSAGQGTNYGYTF
-,TRBV19,TRBD1,TRBJ1-2,TGTGCCAGTACCGATCTGGGGACAGATCCTCTTGGCTACACCTTC,CASTDLGTDPLGYTF
-,TRBV5-6,-,TRBJ2-3,TGTGCCAGCAGCTCCGCTCCTCCGTGGGGCAGCACAGATACGCAGTATTTT,CASSSAPPWGSTDTQYF
once,TRBV21-1,-,TRBJ1-1,TGTGCCAGCAGTGGAGTGGTCTCTGAAGCTTTCTTT,CASSGVVSEAFF
-,TRBV19,-,TRBJ2-2,TGTGCCAGTTCCCCCGGGGGGAACACCGGGGAGCTGTTTTTT,CASSPGGNTGELFF
-,TRBV6-2/TRBV6-3,TRBD2,TRBJ2-5,TGTGCCAGCAGTTACGAGTTAGTAGCGGGAGGGCCGAGGAAGGAGACCCAGTACTTC,CASSYELVAGGPRKETQYF
-,TRBV9,TRBD2,TRBJ2-5,TGTGCCAGCAGCCCCGGGGGAGGGAGTGCTGAGACCCAGTACTTC,CASSPGGGSAETQYF
-,TRBV5-6,TRBD1,TRBJ2-1,TGTGCCAGCAGCTTAAAGACCCGGGACAGCCCAACCAATGAGCAGTTCTTC,CASSLKTRDSPTNEQFF
-,TRBV19,-,TRBJ1-1,TGTGCCAGTAGTATATTGTTCCAGAACACTGAAGCTTTCTTT,CASSILFQNTEAFF
-,TRBV27,-,TRBJ2-5,TGTGCCAGCAGTAGATACGGGGGACAGACCCAGTACTTC,CASSRYGGQTQYF
-,TRBV7-8,TRBD2,TRBJ2-1,TGTGCCAGCAGCCTCGCGGCCCTAGCGGGAGTTCATAATGAGCAGTTCTTC,CASSLAALAGVHNEQFF
-,TRBV4-3,TRBD2,TRBJ2-5,TGCGCCAGCAGCCAAGTGGTAGCGGGAGCGGGAGAGACCCAGTACTTC,CASSQVVAGAGETQYF
-,TRBV6-5,-,TRBJ2-6,TGTGCCAGCAGTACAACAGGGACTGGGGCCAACGTCCTGACTTTC,CASSTTGTGANVLTF
-,TRBV10-3,TRBD1,TRBJ1-2,TGTGCCATCATGGCCGGGACAGGGGGTATCGGAGGGTATGGCTACACCTTC,CAIMAGTGGIGGYGYTF
-,TRBV7-6,TRBD1,TRBJ2-2,TGTGCCAGCAGCTTTTTAGGACAGGGATTGCGCACCGGGGAGCTGTTTTTT,CASSFLGQGLRTGELFF
-,TRBV10-3,TRBD1,TRBJ1-6,TGTGCCACTGGGGACAGGGATAATTCACCCCTCCACTTT,CATGDRDNSPLHF
-,TRBV9,TRBD1,TRBJ2-1,TGTGCCAGCAGCCCGCGACAGGGAAGAGCCTACAATGAGCAGTTCTTC,CASSPRQGRAYNEQFF
-,TRBV27,TRBD1,TRBJ1-2,TGTGCCAGCAGTGCCGGGACAGATACTGTCGGCTACACCTTC,CASSAGTDTVGYTF
-,TRBV5-5,-,TRBJ1-2,TGTGCCAGCTCTCGCGATACCTATGGCTACACCTTC,CASSRDTYGYTF
-,TRBV18,-,TRBJ2-3,TGTGCCAGCTCACAGGCTACAGCAGATACGCAGTATTTT,CASSQATADTQYF
-,TRBV11-2,-,TRBJ2-1,TGTGCCAGCAGCTCTGGGCGGGCGGGAATCTCCTACAATGAGCAGTTCTTC,CASSSGRAGISYNEQFF
few,TRBV12-5,TRBD1,TRBJ1-4,TGTGCTAGTGGCCGATGGACAGGGGAGAATGAAAAACTGTTTTTT,CASGRWTGENEKLFF